A single T cell receptor (beta chain) is shown here with its context. Its target is not known. This entry comes from a study of cytomegalovirus exposure and HLA in healthy donors. 13 Jbeta primers and 60 Vbeta primers were used for the PCR. The assay was immunoSEQ multiplex PCR, and TCRdb's table has in-frame clones only and misses some. This repertoire comprises roughly 62,000 clones; its ten largest clones make up 3.5% to 4%. Findings of the study overall: A later analysis found TCR association rates differed by HLA locus, highest for DRB1 and lowest for HLA-C. Approximately 18,000 TCR beta sequences were associated with HLA alleles at 0.05 false discovery rate in a later analysis.

The specimen sequenced was PBMCs. This TCR was sampled from a male donor in good health and CMV-seronegative.

The CDR3 DNA follows: TGTGCCAGCGGGAAAGGACTAGCGGGGTACAATGAGCAGTTCTTC. Protein: CASGKGLAGYNEQFF. This chain uses TRBV9 with TRBJ2-1; 12 positions agree with TRBD2. The germline gives CDR1 SGDLS, CDR2 YYNGEE. Trimming at V came to 7 bases and at J to 4 bases, leaving 6 bases not matched to a gene. The CDR3 loop spans 15 amino acids.